This T cell receptor (beta chain) was sequenced in a study of T cell responses to AZD1222 COVID-19 vaccine. Remarks on this clone: Its antigen remains unidentified.

Study-level findings and limits: Only six or seven AZD1222 recipients tested seropositive at baseline. Repertoire sampling was restricted to post-peak T cell response timepoints. An increase in Spike-specific TCR breadth and depth was observed after two AZD1222 doses.

Only in-frame clones appear in the TCRdb table, and some are missing; sequencing was by immunoSEQ multiplex PCR. The table records tens of thousands of clones, roughly 82% of them present only once. V was pared by 3 bases and J by 3 bases, with 4 bases of the junction left unmatched. The CDR3 sequence is 14 residues long. CDR1 and CDR2 from the germline V gene are SGHRS and YFSETQ. The clonotype comes from an adult in good health. Here the sequenced sample was peripheral blood, taken on day 0 of AZD1222 vaccination. The rearrangement links TRBV5-1 to TRBJ1-1; 8 nucleotides line up with TRBD1. CDR3 amino acids: CASSWTGRDTEAFF. The CDR3 DNA sequence: TGCGCCAGCAGCTGGACAGGGAGGGACACTGAAGCTTTCTTT. The whole variable domain, filled in from reference TRBV5-1 and TRBJ1-1, reads KAGVTQTPRYLIKTRGQQVTLSCSPISGHRSVSWYQQTPGQGLQFLFEYFSETQRNKGNFPGRFSGRQFSNSRSEMNVSTLELGDSALYLCASSWTGRDTEAFFGQGTRLTVV.